This T cell receptor (beta chain) was sequenced in a study of blood T cell repertoires in COVID-19. Profiling relied on immunoSEQ multiplex PCR, and the TCRdb table lists in-frame clones only, not all of them. The sample has a few hundred thousand clones, 88% seen once. This clone was seen once. The CDR3 runs 15 residues. J was trimmed by 8 bases and V by 4 bases; bases with no gene match: 11. Germline V gene sequence: CDR1 SGHNT, CDR2 YYREEE (reference sequence). Sequencing was performed on PBMCs or T cells enriched from blood (not recorded which). The rearrangement joins TRBV5-4 to TRBJ2-1, with 8 positions matching TRBD1. This sequence was found in a woman in her thirties or forties who had been exposed to COVID-19. The CDR3 DNA reads TGTGCCAGCAGCCCGCATGACAGGGGACTTTATGAGCAGTTCTTC. This sequence encodes CASSPHDRGLYEQFF.